This entry concerns a single T cell receptor beta chain. The antigen remains unidentified. This sample is drawn from a study of response to subunit inactivated influenza vaccine. Study findings and constraints: That few new T cells are recruited by each seasonal influenza vaccination was the authors' suggestion.

Germline V gene data show CDR1 as MNHEY and CDR2 as SMNVEV (reference sequence). V lost 5 bases and J lost 0, with 11 bases in between. The CDR3 sequence is 16 residues long. TCRdb itself ran the RT-PCR reads through MiXCR, one entry per CDR3 protein. The table has about 700,000 distinct CDR3 sequences, around 15% seen once. This sequence originates from a man aged 50 to 60 who received an inactivated influenza vaccine. Material: PBMCs from blood, obtained less than 15 days before vaccination. The chain couples TRBV27 to TRBJ2-6, with a tentative D call TRBD1 (6 bases). CDR3 loop: CASSASGVSGANVLTF. The CDR3 DNA sequence: TGTGCCAGCAGTGCGTCAGGGGTCTCTGGGGCCAACGTCCTGACTTTC.